This T cell receptor beta chain is from a study of early T cells in non-severe SARS-CoV-2 infection. The germline gives CDR1 SGHTA, CDR2 FQGNSA. Trimming removed 5 bases at V and 4 bases at J, with 19 bases between. The CDR3 totals 16 residues. Researchers attached unique molecular identifiers to individual cDNA molecules. TCRdb redid the calling of the 5' RACE reads with MiXCR, one entry per CDR3 protein. The table records 100,000 to 120,000 distinct CDR3 sequences, around 12% of them present only once. The chain links TRBV7-2 to TRBJ2-3; D is possibly TRBD2 (6 bases). This clonotype was obtained from an adult who was a healthcare worker with PCR-confirmed SARS-CoV-2 infection or an uninfected control (not recorded which). The sequencing used whole blood, collected at baseline. CDR3 loop: CASSVTGTPNADTQYF. The CDR3, as DNA: TGTGCCAGCAGCGTAACCGGGACTCCCAACGCAGATACGCAGTATTTT.